This is a list of T cell receptor beta chains from one sample in a study of patients and donors after allogeneic stem cell transplantation. TCRdb analysed the RT-PCR reads with MiXCR anew, one entry per CDR3 protein. This table has roughly 880,000 distinct CDR3 sequences, about a sixth appearing once. What was sequenced was blood, either unsorted or a sorted T cell fraction (not recorded which). Receptors originate from a human donor who was either an allogeneic HSCT recipient or a stem cell or donor lymphocyte infusion donor (not recorded which). It is not recorded whose cells these are; they may come from a transplant donor. Both conserved end residues are part of each CDR3. The order of the fields is CDR3 protein, CDR3 DNA, J gene, D gene, clone size, V gene, CDR3 length. The D gene is left open where the match is weak. Clone size, where shown, is once, few, many, or a class for clones that have expanded.

CDR3: CSADRETEAFF
DNA: TGCAGCGCCGACAGGGAGACTGAAGCTTTCTTT
J: TRBJ1-1
D: TRBD1
size: -
V: TRBV29-1
length: 11

CDR3: CASSPGPTSAYNEQFF
DNA: TGTGCCAGCAGCCCAGGACCCACCAGCGCCTACAATGAGCAGTTCTTC
J: TRBJ2-1
D: -
size: few
V: TRBV13
length: 16

CDR3: CASSFQSPGDTQYF
DNA: TGTGCCAGCAGCTTTCAATCTCCGGGGGATACGCAGTATTTT
J: TRBJ2-3
D: -
size: few
V: TRBV5-4
length: 14

CDR3: CASSLTDSPGPYEQYF
DNA: TGTGCCAGCAGTTTAACCGACTCCCCGGGGCCCTACGAGCAGTACTTC
J: TRBJ2-7
D: -
size: few
V: TRBV12-3/TRBV12-4
length: 16

CDR3: CSARSQGGTSGSGSYEQYF
DNA: TGCAGTGCTAGGAGCCAAGGAGGGACTAGCGGGAGTGGATCCTACGAGCAGTACTTC
J: TRBJ2-7
D: TRBD2
size: few
V: TRBV20-1
length: 19

CDR3: CASSGLAGPHQETQYF
DNA: TGCGCCAGCAGCGGACTAGCGGGCCCCCACCAAGAGACCCAGTACTTC
J: TRBJ2-5
D: TRBD2
size: -
V: TRBV5-1
length: 16

CDR3: CSARGGARVYEQYF
DNA: TGCAGTGCTAGAGGGGGGGCCAGGGTCTACGAGCAGTACTTC
J: TRBJ2-7
D: -
size: -
V: TRBV20-1
length: 14

CDR3: CSVGGLAGASGDTQYF
DNA: TGCAGCGTCGGGGGGCTAGCGGGAGCCAGTGGAGATACGCAGTATTTT
J: TRBJ2-3
D: TRBD2
size: -
V: TRBV29-1
length: 16

CDR3: CASTTSLAGEQFF
DNA: TGTGCCAGCACGACTAGCTTGGCGGGTGAGCAGTTCTTC
J: TRBJ2-1
D: TRBD2
size: -
V: TRBV6-2/TRBV6-3
length: 13

CDR3: CASQQQGWQETQYF
DNA: TGCGCCTCACAACAACAGGGGTGGCAAGAGACCCAGTACTTC
J: TRBJ2-5
D: TRBD1
size: few
V: TRBV5-1
length: 14

CDR3: CASSFRAPSQYEQYF
DNA: TGTGCCAGCAGCTTCCGGGCCCCATCGCAGTACGAGCAGTACTTC
J: TRBJ2-7
D: -
size: -
V: TRBV7-2
length: 15

CDR3: CAIRGGTGTEKLFF
DNA: TGTGCCATCAGGGGCGGGACAGGGACGGAAAAACTGTTTTTT
J: TRBJ1-4
D: TRBD1
size: -
V: TRBV10-3
length: 14

CDR3: CASSQLSRGPYNEQFF
DNA: TGTGCCAGCAGCCAACTTTCGAGGGGGCCCTACAATGAGCAGTTCTTC
J: TRBJ2-1
D: TRBD1
size: few
V: TRBV3-1
length: 16

CDR3: CASSRFTYSNQPQHF
DNA: TGTGCCAGCAGCCGGTTTACTTATAGCAATCAGCCCCAGCATTTT
J: TRBJ1-5
D: -
size: -
V: TRBV7-2
length: 15

CDR3: CASSPDGSYGYTF
DNA: TGTGCCAGCAGCCCTGACGGGTCCTATGGCTACACCTTC
J: TRBJ1-2
D: -
size: few
V: TRBV6-1
length: 13

CDR3: CASDKWSVGTEAFF
DNA: TGTGCCAGCGACAAATGGTCCGTGGGGACTGAAGCTTTCTTT
J: TRBJ1-1
D: -
size: -
V: TRBV12-3/TRBV12-4
length: 14

CDR3: CASSPSATGGDEQYF
DNA: TGTGCCAGCAGTCCCTCGGCCACAGGGGGGGACGAGCAGTACTTC
J: TRBJ2-7
D: -
size: -
V: TRBV25-1
length: 15

CDR3: CASSPLNSGANVLTF
DNA: TGCGCCAGCAGCCCGCTGAACTCTGGGGCCAACGTCCTGACTTTC
J: TRBJ2-6
D: -
size: -
V: TRBV5-1
length: 15

CDR3: CASRQLAGVEFF
DNA: TGTGCCAGCAGACAACTAGCGGGAGTCGAGTTCTTC
J: TRBJ2-1
D: TRBD2
size: -
V: TRBV2
length: 12

CDR3: CASSLSDRISQPQHF
DNA: TGTGCCAGCAGTTTAAGTGACAGGATCTCTCAGCCCCAGCATTTT
J: TRBJ1-5
D: -
size: few
V: TRBV6-5
length: 15

CDR3: CASTEDRGYGYTF
DNA: TGTGCCAGCACCGAGGACAGGGGATATGGCTACACCTTC
J: TRBJ1-2
D: TRBD1
size: -
V: TRBV12-3/TRBV12-4
length: 13

CDR3: CASSKGRDSVYEQYF
DNA: TGTGCCAGCAGTAAAGGGAGGGATTCGGTTTACGAGCAGTACTTC
J: TRBJ2-7
D: TRBD2
size: few
V: TRBV3-1
length: 15

CDR3: CASSQGRAEGAFF
DNA: TGTGCCAGCAGCCAGGGCCGGGCCGAGGGAGCTTTCTTT
J: TRBJ1-1
D: -
size: -
V: TRBV3-1
length: 13

CDR3: CSASRRTKETQYF
DNA: TGCAGTGCGAGCCGCCGGACTAAAGAGACCCAGTACTTC
J: TRBJ2-5
D: -
size: few
V: TRBV20-1
length: 13

CDR3: CASSYQGTDDTIYF
DNA: TGTGCCAGCAGTTACCAGGGGACGGATGACACCATATATTTT
J: TRBJ1-3
D: -
size: once
V: TRBV6-5
length: 14

CDR3: CATMTGTSTDTQYF
DNA: TGTGCCACCATGACAGGGACTAGCACAGATACGCAGTATTTT
J: TRBJ2-3
D: -
size: -
V: TRBV7-9
length: 14

CDR3: CASSQQDRVALHF
DNA: TGTGCCAGCAGCCAACAAGACAGGGTGGCCCTCCACTTT
J: TRBJ1-6
D: TRBD1
size: -
V: TRBV3-1
length: 13

CDR3: CASSSNRVSAQFF
DNA: TGTGCCAGCAGTTCCAATAGGGTGTCGGCGCAGTTCTTC
J: TRBJ2-1
D: -
size: few
V: TRBV27
length: 13

CDR3: CASSLWLAGYNEQFF
DNA: TGTGCCAGCAGTTTATGGCTAGCGGGGTACAATGAGCAGTTCTTC
J: TRBJ2-1
D: TRBD2
size: many
V: TRBV12-3/TRBV12-4
length: 15

CDR3: CASSGRTGTGELFF
DNA: TGTGCCAGCAGCGGTAGGACAGGGACCGGGGAGCTGTTTTTT
J: TRBJ2-2
D: TRBD1
size: few
V: TRBV7-6
length: 14

CDR3: CSAFGTGGNYGYTF
DNA: TGCAGTGCTTTCGGGACAGGGGGCAACTATGGCTACACCTTC
J: TRBJ1-2
D: TRBD1
size: -
V: TRBV20-1
length: 14

CDR3: CSALERQGRKPQHF
DNA: TGCAGTGCCCTCGAACGACAGGGGAGGAAGCCCCAGCATTTT
J: TRBJ1-5
D: TRBD1
size: -
V: TRBV20-1
length: 14

CDR3: CASSLQLSNEKLFF
DNA: TGTGCCAGCAGTTTACAGCTTTCTAATGAAAAACTGTTTTTT
J: TRBJ1-4
D: -
size: -
V: TRBV12-3/TRBV12-4
length: 14

CDR3: CASSIGPGQTYGYTF
DNA: TGTGCCAGTAGTATAGGACCGGGACAGACCTATGGCTACACCTTC
J: TRBJ1-2
D: TRBD1
size: -
V: TRBV19
length: 15

CDR3: CASSLEQGITQFF
DNA: TGCGCCAGCAGCTTGGAACAGGGAATCACGCAGTTCTTC
J: TRBJ2-1
D: -
size: -
V: TRBV5-1
length: 13

CDR3: CASRRTGLQYF
DNA: TGTGCCAGCAGGAGGACTGGGCTGCAGTATTTT
J: TRBJ2-3
D: -
size: few
V: TRBV12-3/TRBV12-4
length: 11

CDR3: CASRRTSGRDTQYF
DNA: TGTGCCAGCAGGAGGACTAGCGGTAGAGATACGCAGTATTTT
J: TRBJ2-3
D: TRBD2
size: few
V: TRBV6-2/TRBV6-3
length: 14

CDR3: CAIRGTNQPQHF
DNA: TGTGCCATACGGGGTACCAATCAGCCCCAGCATTTT
J: TRBJ1-5
D: -
size: few
V: TRBV10-3
length: 12

CDR3: CSARVSSREGGTEAFF
DNA: TGCAGTGCTAGAGTATCCAGCAGGGAAGGTGGCACTGAAGCTTTCTTT
J: TRBJ1-1
D: -
size: -
V: TRBV20-1
length: 16

CDR3: CASSSTTEPFYEQYF
DNA: TGCGCCAGCAGCTCCACTACCGAACCCTTCTACGAGCAGTACTTC
J: TRBJ2-7
D: -
size: few
V: TRBV5-1
length: 15

CDR3: CATSREGGLADVRQFF
DNA: TGTGCCACCAGCAGAGAAGGGGGACTAGCCGATGTTAGGCAGTTCTTC
J: TRBJ2-1
D: TRBD2
size: -
V: TRBV15
length: 16

CDR3: CASSLTRVGGVYGYTF
DNA: TGTGCCAGCAGCCTAACCCGGGTTGGGGGCGTCTATGGCTACACCTTC
J: TRBJ1-2
D: -
size: few
V: TRBV6-1
length: 16

CDR3: CASSSQGVGQPQHF
DNA: TGTGCCAGCAGTTCACAGGGGGTCGGGCAGCCCCAGCATTTT
J: TRBJ1-5
D: TRBD1
size: few
V: TRBV12-3/TRBV12-4
length: 14

CDR3: CASSEGSVARVVGGELFF
DNA: TGTGCCAGCAGTGAAGGTTCCGTTGCCAGGGTCGTGGGCGGGGAGCTGTTTTTT
J: TRBJ2-2
D: -
size: few
V: TRBV25-1
length: 18

CDR3: CASSDNRGNEQFF
DNA: TGTGCCAGCAGTGATAACAGGGGAAATGAGCAGTTCTTC
J: TRBJ2-1
D: TRBD1
size: -
V: TRBV28
length: 13

CDR3: CASSVRALNTEAFF
DNA: TGCGCCAGCAGCGTCCGGGCCCTAAACACTGAAGCTTTCTTT
J: TRBJ1-1
D: -
size: few
V: TRBV5-1
length: 14

CDR3: CASSEPRRSGSSPLHF
DNA: TGCGCCAGCAGCGAGCCACGGCGATCAGGGAGTTCACCCCTCCACTTT
J: TRBJ1-6
D: -
size: -
V: TRBV5-1
length: 16

CDR3: CASSHGGQEHF
DNA: TGTGCCAGCAGCCACGGGGGGCAAGAACATTTT
J: TRBJ1-5
D: -
size: -
V: TRBV6-2/TRBV6-3
length: 11

CDR3: CASSDRQPGGSPLHF
DNA: TGCGCCAGCAGCGATAGACAGCCCGGGGGATCACCCCTCCACTTT
J: TRBJ1-6
D: -
size: -
V: TRBV4-1
length: 15

CDR3: CASSAKGGTEAFF
DNA: TGTGCCAGCAGCGCAAAGGGGGGCACTGAAGCTTTCTTT
J: TRBJ1-1
D: -
size: -
V: TRBV7-2
length: 13

CDR3: CASSTRETYGYTF
DNA: TGTGCCAGCAGCACCCGGGAGACCTATGGCTACACCTTC
J: TRBJ1-2
D: -
size: -
V: TRBV12-3/TRBV12-4
length: 13

CDR3: CASSLISYGGEAFF
DNA: TGTGCCAGCAGTTTAATTTCCTACGGAGGAGAAGCTTTCTTT
J: TRBJ1-1
D: -
size: -
V: TRBV27
length: 14

CDR3: CASSYSRVDTQYF
DNA: TGTGCCAGCAGTTACTCGAGGGTTGATACGCAGTATTTT
J: TRBJ2-3
D: -
size: -
V: TRBV6-2/TRBV6-3
length: 13

CDR3: CASSPGAGLTIFNEQFF
DNA: TGTGCCAGCAGCCCTGGGGCCGGGCTCACGATATTCAATGAGCAGTTCTTC
J: TRBJ2-1
D: -
size: -
V: TRBV7-2
length: 17

CDR3: CASSEGQGDTPLHF
DNA: TGCGCCAGCAGCGAGGGACAGGGCGATACACCCCTCCACTTT
J: TRBJ1-6
D: TRBD1
size: -
V: TRBV5-1
length: 14